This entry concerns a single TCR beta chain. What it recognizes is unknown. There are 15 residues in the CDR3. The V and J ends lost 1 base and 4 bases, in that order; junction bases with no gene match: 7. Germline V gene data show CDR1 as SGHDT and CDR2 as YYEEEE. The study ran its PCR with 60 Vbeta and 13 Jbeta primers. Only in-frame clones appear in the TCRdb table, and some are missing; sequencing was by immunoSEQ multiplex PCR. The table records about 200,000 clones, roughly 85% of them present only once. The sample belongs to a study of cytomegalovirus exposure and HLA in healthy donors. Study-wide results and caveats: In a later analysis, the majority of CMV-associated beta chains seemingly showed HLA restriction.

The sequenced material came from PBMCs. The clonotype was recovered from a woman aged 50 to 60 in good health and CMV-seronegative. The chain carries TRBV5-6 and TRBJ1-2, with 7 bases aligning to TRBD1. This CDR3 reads CASSLYQGGPYGYTF. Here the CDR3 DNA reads TGTGCCAGCAGCTTGTACCAGGGGGGTCCCTATGGCTACACCTTC.